One sample yielded the 9 T cell receptor beta chains listed below, sequenced in a study of cytomegalovirus exposure and HLA in healthy donors. PCR involved 60 Vbeta and 13 Jbeta primers. Clones were read by immunoSEQ multiplex PCR, and TCRdb kept only the in-frame ones, dropping some. The sample holds under 200,000 clones, around 85% seen once. The sequencing input was PBMCs. These receptors were taken from a human donor in good health.

This chain connects TRBV6-5 to TRBJ2-1; 7 bases are a match to TRBD1. The CDR3 extends over 14 amino acids. V was clipped by 5 bases and J by 4 bases; unmatched bases: 5. From germline, CDR1 is MNHEY and CDR2 SVGAGI. The CDR3 reads CASSGPGQYNEQFF. CDR3 sequence (DNA): TGTGCCAGCAGTGGACCGGGACAGTACAATGAGCAGTTCTTC.

The CDR3 protein is CASSEARGKGSTEAFF. CDR3 DNA: TGTGCCAGCAGTGAAGCGAGGGGGAAGGGGTCCACTGAAGCTTTCTTT. This chain links TRBV2 with TRBJ1-1, with D possibly matching TRBD1 (6 bases). The CDR3 covers 16 residues. Trimming shortened V by 0 bases and J by 4 bases, and 15 bases separated the two germline ends. Germline values: CDR1 SNHLY, CDR2 FYNNEI. The variable domain in full, completed from reference TRBV2 and TRBJ1-1, reads EPEVTQTPSHQVTQMGQEVILRCVPISNHLYFYWYRQILGQKVEFLVSFYNNEISEKSEIFDDQFSVERPDGSNFTLKIRSTKLEDSAMYFCASSEARGKGSTEAFFGQGTRLTVV.

Only a few counts were recorded for this clone. CDR3 protein: CASSFTQGPTYEQYF. CDR3 in DNA: TGTGCCAGCAGCTTCACCCAGGGCCCTACCTACGAGCAGTACTTC. The chain carries TRBV7-2 and TRBJ2-7, with D possibly being TRBD1 (5 bases). In germline, CDR1 is SGHTA, CDR2 FQGNSA. CDR3 length: 15 amino acids. V was cut by 3 bases and J by 2 bases, with 14 bases left in between.

This chain joins TRBV14 and TRBJ2-7; D possibly corresponds to TRBD2 (5 bases). The CDR3 loop spans 14 amino acids. V lost 1 base and J lost 2, with 9 bases in between. Germline CDR1 is SGHDN and CDR2 is FVKESK. The CDR3 DNA reads TGTGCCAGCAGCCAAGTCGAGGGTCCCTACGAGCAGTACTTC. As protein: CASSQVEGPYEQYF.

The CDR3 spells CASIGTEVRGNYGYTF. The DNA for the CDR3 is TGTGCCAGCATAGGAACCGAGGTCAGGGGCAACTATGGCTACACCTTC. The J gene is TRBJ1-2, the V gene TRBV2, with D tentatively TRBD1 (6 bases). Trimming stripped 7 bases from V and 2 bases from J, with 20 bases between. Germline CDR1 SNHLY, CDR2 FYNNEI. This CDR3 spans 16 amino acids.

With regard to this clone: The junction departs from the called germline gene at one end, perhaps through a read error. The gene calls are TRBV13 and TRBJ1-2; no firm D call. The CDR3 spans 13 residues. CDR1 PRHDT and CDR2 FYEKMQ come from the germline V gene (reference sequence). The CDR3 protein is CASSLVSNHGYTF. CDR3 DNA: TGTGCCAGCAGCTTAGTATCTAACCATGGCTACACCTTC.

This clone was counted between two and nine times. This CDR3 is CASSLERRSYEQYF. In nucleotides, the CDR3 is TGTGCCAGCAGCTTGGAGCGGCGCTCCTACGAGCAGTACTTC. This chain uses TRBV5-4 with TRBJ2-7; the D gene is possibly TRBD2 (5 bases). The CDR3 has 14 residues. Germline-derived CDR1 and CDR2 are SGHNT and YYREEE (reference sequence). V dropped 0 bases and J dropped 0 bases, with 7 bases sitting between them.

The rearrangement uses TRBV11-2 and TRBJ1-2, with 9 bases matching TRBD1. CDR1 and CDR2 (germline): SGHAT, FQNNGV. The CDR3 totals 15 residues. J lost 3 bases, V lost 7 bases, and 9 bases had no gene match. CDR3 region: CASNPTGGSHYGYTF. In nucleotides, the CDR3 is TGTGCCAGCAACCCGACAGGGGGGAGTCACTATGGCTACACCTTC.

The chain has TRBV7-8 and TRBJ2-7; 12 bases agree with TRBD1. V was pared by 5 bases and J by 7 bases, with 6 bases of the junction left unmatched. The CDR3 has 14 amino acids. The germline V gene encodes CDR1 SGHVS and CDR2 FQNEAQ. The CDR3 nucleotides read TGTGCCAGCAGCACGGGACAGGGGGCGTGGGAGCAGTACTTC. Its protein is CASSTGQGAWEQYF.